A selection of T cell receptor beta chains follows, all from one sample in a study of T cells in Graves' hyperthyroidism and ophthalmopathy. MiXCR, run by TCRdb on the multiplex PCR reads, gives a single entry per CDR3 protein. This sample yields roughly 740,000 distinct CDR3 sequences, of which 16% are seen a single time; approximately 8% belongs to the top ten. Sequencing was carried out using blood. These receptor sequences come from a man aged 18-30 years with Graves' hyperthyroidism. Both conserved end residues are part of each CDR3. A D gene is named only where the DNA matches it firmly. Some rows mark clone size as missing; the rest say once, few, many or name a class of expanded clone.

clone_size	d_call	v_call	j_call	cdr3_nt	cdr3_aa
few	NA	TRBV25-1	TRBJ1-1	TGTGCCAGCAGCTATTCGGGCAGGGGTCCCTTGAACACTGAAGCTTTCTTT	CASSYSGRGPLNTEAFF
NA	TRBD2	TRBV19	TRBJ2-7	TGTGCCAGTAGTATAGACGGGACTAGCGGGAACTACGAGCAGTACTTC	CASSIDGTSGNYEQYF
NA	TRBD2	TRBV27	TRBJ2-4	TGTGCCAGCAGACAACAGGTGTCTAGCGGGAGTGATGACATTCAGTACTTC	CASRQQVSSGSDDIQYF
few	TRBD1	TRBV28	TRBJ1-2	TGTGCCAGCAGTTTACTACTCGGACAGGGGAAGGGCTACACCTTC	CASSLLLGQGKGYTF
NA	NA	TRBV6-2/TRBV6-3	TRBJ2-5	TGTGCCAGCAGTTCCTACGGAAGAGGGGCCCGGTACTTC	CASSSYGRGARYF
many	NA	TRBV6-1	TRBJ1-1	TGTGCCAGCAGTTGGATAGATTCGAACACTGAAGCTTTCTTT	CASSWIDSNTEAFF
many	TRBD2	TRBV28	TRBJ2-7	TGTGCCAGCAGTTTCCCCCTCGAGGAGCGGGAGGGTGGATTCTCCTACGAGCAGTACTTC	CASSFPLEEREGGFSYEQYF
NA	NA	TRBV5-6	TRBJ2-1	TGTGCCAGCAGCCACCTTGCCGGTAGGCGGGCGGAAACCTACAATGAGCAGTTCTTC	CASSHLAGRRAETYNEQFF
NA	TRBD1	TRBV19	TRBJ2-5	TGTGCCAGTAGTCCTCACCACTCCGGACAGGGATCGGTCGAGTACTTC	CASSPHHSGQGSVEYF
few	NA	TRBV7-2	TRBJ1-2	TGTGCCAGCAGCTTAGACCCCCAACCCACTGGCTACACCTTC	CASSLDPQPTGYTF
NA	NA	TRBV5-1	TRBJ2-7	TGCGCCAGCACGGACAGTTCCTACGAGCAGTACTTC	CASTDSSYEQYF
few	NA	TRBV6-1	TRBJ2-7	TGTGCCAGCAGTGGGCAGAGCGTCTACGAGCAGTACTTC	CASSGQSVYEQYF
few	TRBD1	TRBV29-1	TRBJ2-6	TGCAGCGTGGAGACAGGGGCGGGGGCCAACGTCCTGACTTTC	CSVETGAGANVLTF
many	NA	TRBV28	TRBJ2-3	TGTGCCAGCGGGTCCCGGGGCCGTGGAGATACGCAGTATTTT	CASGSRGRGDTQYF
NA	TRBD1	TRBV5-6	TRBJ2-5	TGTGCCAGCAGCCTCTCAGACAGGGGGCTGGCCCAGTACTTC	CASSLSDRGLAQYF
many	TRBD1	TRBV20-1	TRBJ2-3	TGCAGTGCTGGACAGGGGAGTAGAGGCACAGATACGCAGTATTTT	CSAGQGSRGTDTQYF
many	TRBD2	TRBV6-5	TRBJ2-7	TGTGCCAGCAGGGTTAGCGGGCTTAGCTCCTACGAGCAGTACTTC	CASRVSGLSSYEQYF
many	TRBD2	TRBV10-3	TRBJ2-5	TGTGCCATCAGGGAGGACCTAGCGGGAGTGGAGACCCAGTACTTC	CAIREDLAGVETQYF